These T cell receptor beta chains were read from a single sample in a study of T cell changes during pregnancy in multiple sclerosis. Assay used: immunoSEQ multiplex PCR; TCRdb lists only in-frame clones, some missing. Of around 72,000 clones listed, 90% to 95% are singletons. The material sequenced was peripheral blood, taken in the third trimester of pregnancy. Every receptor here comes from a female donor in good health, enrolled as a control in a pregnancy study. The CDR3 runs from the conserved cysteine through the conserved F or W. Each record gives: J gene, D gene, clone size, V gene, CDR3 DNA, CDR3 protein. The D gene is left open where the match is weak. Clone size is stated in some rows and not others, as once, few, many or a class when expanded.

j_gene: TRBJ2-7
d_gene: NA
abundance: once
v_gene: TRBV4-1
CDR3nt: TGCGCCAGCAGCCAAGCCGGGTTCTACGAGCAGTACTTC
CDR3aa: CASSQAGFYEQYF

j_gene: TRBJ1-2
d_gene: NA
abundance: once
v_gene: TRBV18
CDR3nt: TGTGCCAGCTCACCTTCAGGGGAGCACTATGGCTACACCTTC
CDR3aa: CASSPSGEHYGYTF

j_gene: TRBJ2-3
d_gene: NA
abundance: NA
v_gene: TRBV6-4
CDR3nt: TGTGCCAGCAGTGCGGAGGGGAGCACAGATACGCAGTATTTT
CDR3aa: CASSAEGSTDTQYF

j_gene: TRBJ1-5
d_gene: TRBD1
abundance: NA
v_gene: TRBV25-1
CDR3nt: TGTGCCAGCAGTGAAGGGACAGGGTACTATAGCAATCAGCCCCAGCATTTT
CDR3aa: CASSEGTGYYSNQPQHF

j_gene: TRBJ1-1
d_gene: TRBD1
abundance: NA
v_gene: TRBV5-1
CDR3nt: TGCGCCAGCAGCTTAAATTTGGAGACAGGGCGGAACACTGAAGCTTTCTTT
CDR3aa: CASSLNLETGRNTEAFF

j_gene: TRBJ2-7
d_gene: NA
abundance: NA
v_gene: TRBV7-2
CDR3nt: TGTGCCAGCAGCTTGGACGGTGGGGGCCCCTACGAGCAGTACTTC
CDR3aa: CASSLDGGGPYEQYF

j_gene: TRBJ1-3
d_gene: NA
abundance: NA
v_gene: TRBV29-1
CDR3nt: TGCAGCGTTGAAGATCTAGGCGGGGCTGGAAACACCATATATTTT
CDR3aa: CSVEDLGGAGNTIYF

j_gene: TRBJ2-5
d_gene: NA
abundance: few
v_gene: TRBV5-6
CDR3nt: TGTGCCAGCAGTTCCCTTAGGGGGACGGGCGAGACCCAGTACTTC
CDR3aa: CASSSLRGTGETQYF

j_gene: TRBJ2-1
d_gene: NA
abundance: NA
v_gene: TRBV5-1
CDR3nt: TGCGCCAGCAGCTTGGACAGGGTTGATGGTAACATTGACAATGAGCAGTTCTTC
CDR3aa: CASSLDRVDGNIDNEQFF

j_gene: TRBJ1-2
d_gene: NA
abundance: NA
v_gene: TRBV5-1
CDR3nt: TGCGCCAGCAGCTTGGTTGCAGGGTCGGCTAACTATGGCTACACCTTC
CDR3aa: CASSLVAGSANYGYTF

j_gene: TRBJ2-1
d_gene: TRBD2
abundance: NA
v_gene: TRBV6-5
CDR3nt: TGTGCCAGCAGTTTTGGCGGGAGCCACTACAATGAGCAGTTCTTC
CDR3aa: CASSFGGSHYNEQFF

j_gene: TRBJ2-6
d_gene: NA
abundance: NA
v_gene: TRBV19
CDR3nt: TGTGCCAGTAGTGGAGGAGGGCGGTGGGTCTCTGGGGCCAACGTCCTGACTTTC
CDR3aa: CASSGGGRWVSGANVLTF

j_gene: TRBJ2-1
d_gene: NA
abundance: NA
v_gene: TRBV12-5
CDR3nt: TGTGCTAGTGGTTTGGGCCAGGGGAACAATGAGCAGTTCTTC
CDR3aa: CASGLGQGNNEQFF

j_gene: TRBJ1-2
d_gene: TRBD1
abundance: NA
v_gene: TRBV25-1
CDR3nt: TGTGCCAGCAGCGCGGGAGGGGGCGGAGGCTACACCTTC
CDR3aa: CASSAGGGGGYTF

j_gene: TRBJ1-5
d_gene: NA
abundance: NA
v_gene: TRBV6-6
CDR3nt: TGTGCCAGCAGTTATCCCGGGGAGAATCAGCCCCAGCATTTT
CDR3aa: CASSYPGENQPQHF

j_gene: TRBJ2-7
d_gene: NA
abundance: NA
v_gene: TRBV30
CDR3nt: TGTGCCTGGAGTTACAGGTCCCCCTCCTACGAGCAGTACTTC
CDR3aa: CAWSYRSPSYEQYF

j_gene: TRBJ2-7
d_gene: TRBD2
abundance: NA
v_gene: TRBV4-1
CDR3nt: TGCGCCAGCAGCCACCAACTAGCGAGCACCTACGAGCAGTACTTC
CDR3aa: CASSHQLASTYEQYF

j_gene: TRBJ1-1
d_gene: NA
abundance: once
v_gene: TRBV7-2
CDR3nt: TGTGCCAGCAGCTTAGCGGGACAGAACACTGAAGCTTTCTTT
CDR3aa: CASSLAGQNTEAFF

j_gene: TRBJ2-2
d_gene: TRBD2
abundance: NA
v_gene: TRBV4-1
CDR3nt: TGCGCCAGCAGCCAATCCGTGGGACTAAACACCGGGGAGCTGTTTTTT
CDR3aa: CASSQSVGLNTGELFF

j_gene: TRBJ1-6
d_gene: TRBD1
abundance: NA
v_gene: TRBV29-1
CDR3nt: TGCAGCGTACGGACTACCGGACAGGGGGGTTCACCCCTCCACTTT
CDR3aa: CSVRTTGQGGSPLHF

j_gene: TRBJ1-6
d_gene: TRBD1
abundance: NA
v_gene: TRBV5-6
CDR3nt: TGTGCCAGCAGCTTTGGGACAGGCGTTAATTCACCCCTCCACTTT
CDR3aa: CASSFGTGVNSPLHF

j_gene: TRBJ1-6
d_gene: NA
abundance: NA
v_gene: TRBV5-1
CDR3nt: TGCGCCAGCAGCTTGCGCAGGGGTGATTCACCCCTCCACTTT
CDR3aa: CASSLRRGDSPLHF

j_gene: TRBJ1-1
d_gene: TRBD1
abundance: NA
v_gene: TRBV10-3
CDR3nt: TGTGCCATCAGTGAAGCAGGGGGAGGGAACACTGAAGCTTTCTTT
CDR3aa: CAISEAGGGNTEAFF

j_gene: TRBJ1-5
d_gene: TRBD1
abundance: NA
v_gene: TRBV6-4
CDR3nt: TGTGCCAGCAGTGGTGACAGGGCTCAGCCCCAGCATTTT
CDR3aa: CASSGDRAQPQHF

j_gene: TRBJ2-7
d_gene: TRBD1
abundance: NA
v_gene: TRBV7-9
CDR3nt: TGTGCCAGCAGCTTTGGACAGGAATCCTACGAGCAGTACTTC
CDR3aa: CASSFGQESYEQYF

j_gene: TRBJ1-5
d_gene: TRBD1
abundance: few
v_gene: TRBV11-2
CDR3nt: TGTGCCAGCAGCAGAGACAGGGCTCAGCCCCAGCATTTT
CDR3aa: CASSRDRAQPQHF

j_gene: TRBJ1-3
d_gene: NA
abundance: NA
v_gene: TRBV18
CDR3nt: TGTGCCAGCTCACCTCTACAGGGTAAATCTGGAAACACCATATATTTT
CDR3aa: CASSPLQGKSGNTIYF

j_gene: TRBJ1-2
d_gene: TRBD1
abundance: NA
v_gene: TRBV6-6
CDR3nt: TGTGCCAGCAGAATGGACAGGACCCATGGCTACACCTTC
CDR3aa: CASRMDRTHGYTF

j_gene: TRBJ1-5
d_gene: NA
abundance: once
v_gene: TRBV19
CDR3nt: TGTGCCAGTAGTACACTCCAGCATTTT
CDR3aa: CASSTLQHF

j_gene: TRBJ2-3
d_gene: NA
abundance: NA
v_gene: TRBV11-2
CDR3nt: TGTGCCAGCAGCCGAAACCGGGAGACCGTATCGGGTACGCAGTATTTT
CDR3aa: CASSRNRETVSGTQYF

j_gene: TRBJ1-1
d_gene: TRBD1
abundance: NA
v_gene: TRBV10-1
CDR3nt: TGCGCCAGCACAAGGGACAGGGACGAAGCTTTCTTT
CDR3aa: CASTRDRDEAFF

j_gene: TRBJ1-5
d_gene: NA
abundance: NA
v_gene: TRBV10-1
CDR3nt: TGCGCCAGCAGACGAGGGGACTTGTCCTTTCGCCTTCTCGCCACACCCAGCAATCAGCCCCAGCATTTT
CDR3aa: CASRRGDLSFRLLATPSNQPQHF

j_gene: TRBJ1-2
d_gene: TRBD1
abundance: NA
v_gene: TRBV4-1
CDR3nt: TGCGCCAGCAGCGATTTACCGGGACAGGGTTCAAATGGCTACACCTTC
CDR3aa: CASSDLPGQGSNGYTF

j_gene: TRBJ2-7
d_gene: TRBD1
abundance: NA
v_gene: TRBV29-1
CDR3nt: TGCAGCGTAAGGGGGCAGACTACCTACTACGAGCAGTACTTC
CDR3aa: CSVRGQTTYYEQYF

j_gene: TRBJ1-5
d_gene: NA
abundance: NA
v_gene: TRBV27
CDR3nt: TGTGCCAGCCAAGCACAGGGTAAGGAATATCAGCCCCAGCATTTT
CDR3aa: CASQAQGKEYQPQHF

j_gene: TRBJ1-1
d_gene: TRBD1
abundance: NA
v_gene: TRBV2
CDR3nt: TGTGCCAGCAGTGTGGAGGGGGCGTCGGCTGAAGCTTTCTTT
CDR3aa: CASSVEGASAEAFF

j_gene: TRBJ1-2
d_gene: NA
abundance: few
v_gene: TRBV19
CDR3nt: TGTGCCAGTAGTGGCGGGGGTGGAGGAAGCTACTATGGCTACACCTTC
CDR3aa: CASSGGGGGSYYGYTF

j_gene: TRBJ2-3
d_gene: NA
abundance: NA
v_gene: TRBV5-4
CDR3nt: TGTGCCAGCAGACCAACAGGTCCGATAAACACAGATACGCAGTATTTT
CDR3aa: CASRPTGPINTDTQYF

j_gene: TRBJ1-1
d_gene: NA
abundance: NA
v_gene: TRBV18
CDR3nt: TGTGCCAGCTCACCACGCGGGGCTGGGACTGAAGCTTTCTTT
CDR3aa: CASSPRGAGTEAFF

j_gene: TRBJ1-1
d_gene: NA
abundance: NA
v_gene: TRBV7-2
CDR3nt: TGTGCCAGCAGCTTATCAGTGAACACTGAAGCTTTCTTT
CDR3aa: CASSLSVNTEAFF

j_gene: TRBJ2-5
d_gene: NA
abundance: once
v_gene: TRBV19
CDR3nt: TGTGCCAGTAGTATCCTAGGAGGGGAGACCCAGTACTTC
CDR3aa: CASSILGGETQYF

j_gene: TRBJ1-1
d_gene: NA
abundance: NA
v_gene: TRBV6-1
CDR3nt: TGTGCCAGCAGTGAATGGGGGGAGGACACTGAAGCTTTCTTT
CDR3aa: CASSEWGEDTEAFF